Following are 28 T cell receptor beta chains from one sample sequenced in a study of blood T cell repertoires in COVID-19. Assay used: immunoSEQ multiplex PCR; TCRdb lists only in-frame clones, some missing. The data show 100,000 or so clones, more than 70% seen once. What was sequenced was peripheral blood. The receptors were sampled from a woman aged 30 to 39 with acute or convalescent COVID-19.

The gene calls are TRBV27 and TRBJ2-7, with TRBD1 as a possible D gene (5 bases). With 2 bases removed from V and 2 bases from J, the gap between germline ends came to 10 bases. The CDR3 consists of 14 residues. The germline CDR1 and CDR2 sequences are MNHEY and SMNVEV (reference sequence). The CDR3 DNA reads TGTGCCAGCAGTTTAGGGCAGGGTGCCTACGAGCAGTACTTC. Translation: CASSLGQGAYEQYF.

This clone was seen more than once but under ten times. CDR3 in amino acids: CATSSRSSSEQYF. CDR3 nucleotides: TGTGCCACCAGCAGCCGGTCGTCCTCTGAGCAGTACTTC. The rearrangement joins TRBV15 to TRBJ2-7; D is unclear. The CDR3 runs 13 residues. Germline CDR1 and CDR2: LNHNV and YYDKDF (reference sequence). Trimming left V 3 bases short and J 7 bases short, with 13 bases between.

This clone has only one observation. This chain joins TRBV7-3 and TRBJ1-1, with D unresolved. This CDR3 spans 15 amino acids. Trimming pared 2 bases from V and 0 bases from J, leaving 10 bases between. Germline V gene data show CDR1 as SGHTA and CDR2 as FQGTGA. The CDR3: CASSLLSQLNTEAFF. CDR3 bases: TGTGCCAGCAGCTTATTGTCACAATTGAACACTGAAGCTTTCTTT.

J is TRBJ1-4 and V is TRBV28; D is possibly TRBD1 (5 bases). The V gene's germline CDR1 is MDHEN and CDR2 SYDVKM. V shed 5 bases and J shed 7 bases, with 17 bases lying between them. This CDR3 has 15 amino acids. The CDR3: CASSPSGGMAEKLFF. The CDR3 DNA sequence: TGTGCCAGCAGTCCAAGCGGGGGGATGGCTGAAAAACTGTTTTTT.

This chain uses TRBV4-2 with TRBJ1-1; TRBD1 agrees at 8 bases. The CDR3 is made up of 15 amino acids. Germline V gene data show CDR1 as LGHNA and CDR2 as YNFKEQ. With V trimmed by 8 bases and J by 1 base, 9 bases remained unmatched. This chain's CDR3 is CASEPSGGPNTEAFF. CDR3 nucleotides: TGTGCCAGCGAACCCTCAGGGGGCCCGAACACTGAAGCTTTCTTT.

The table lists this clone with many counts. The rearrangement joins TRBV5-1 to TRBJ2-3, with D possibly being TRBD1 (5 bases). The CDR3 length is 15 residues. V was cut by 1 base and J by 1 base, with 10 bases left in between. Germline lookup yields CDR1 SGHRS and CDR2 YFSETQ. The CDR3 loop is CASSLLGDRTDTQYF. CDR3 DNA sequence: TGCGCCAGCAGCTTGCTAGGGGATCGCACAGATACGCAGTATTTT.

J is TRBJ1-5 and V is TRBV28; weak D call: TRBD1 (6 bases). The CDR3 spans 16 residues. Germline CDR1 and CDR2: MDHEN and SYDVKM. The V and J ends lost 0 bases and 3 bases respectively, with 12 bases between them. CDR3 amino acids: CASSLWGGRDNQPQHF. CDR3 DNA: TGTGCCAGCAGTTTATGGGGGGGGCGTGACAATCAGCCCCAGCATTTT. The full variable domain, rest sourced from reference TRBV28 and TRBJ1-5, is DVKVTQSSRYLVKRTGEKVFLECVQDMDHENMFWYRQDPGLGLRLIYFSYDVKMKEKGDIPEGYSVSREKKERFSLILESASTNQTSMYLCASSLWGGRDNQPQHFGDGTRLSIL.

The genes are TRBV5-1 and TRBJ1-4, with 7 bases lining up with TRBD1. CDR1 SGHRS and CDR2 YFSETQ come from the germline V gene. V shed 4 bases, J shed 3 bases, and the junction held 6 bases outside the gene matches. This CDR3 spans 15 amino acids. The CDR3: CASSPEGTANEKLFF. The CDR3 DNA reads TGCGCCAGCAGCCCGGAAGGGACAGCTAATGAAAAACTGTTTTTT. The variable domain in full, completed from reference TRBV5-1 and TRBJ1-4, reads KAGVTQTPRYLIKTRGQQVTLSCSPISGHRSVSWYQQTPGQGLQFLFEYFSETQRNKGNFPGRFSGRQFSNSRSEMNVSTLELGDSALYLCASSPEGTANEKLFFGSGTQLSVL.

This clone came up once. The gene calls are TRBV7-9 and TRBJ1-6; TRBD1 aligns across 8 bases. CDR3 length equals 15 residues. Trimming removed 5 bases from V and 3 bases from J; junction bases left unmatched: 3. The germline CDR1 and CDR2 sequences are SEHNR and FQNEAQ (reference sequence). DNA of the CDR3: TGTGCCAGCAGCCCCGGACAGGGCTATAATTCACCCCTCCACTTT. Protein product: CASSPGQGYNSPLHF.

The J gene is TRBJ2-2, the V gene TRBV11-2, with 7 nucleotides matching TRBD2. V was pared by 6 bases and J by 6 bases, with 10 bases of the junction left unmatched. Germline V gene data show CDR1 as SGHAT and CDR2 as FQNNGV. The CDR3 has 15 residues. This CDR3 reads CASRLSGGRSGELFF. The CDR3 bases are TGTGCCAGCAGGTTATCCGGGGGGAGGTCCGGGGAGCTGTTTTTT.

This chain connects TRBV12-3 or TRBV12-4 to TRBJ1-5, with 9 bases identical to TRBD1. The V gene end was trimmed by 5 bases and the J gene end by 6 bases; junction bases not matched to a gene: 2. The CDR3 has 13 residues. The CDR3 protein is CASSPTGGQPQHF. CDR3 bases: TGTGCCAGCAGTCCGACAGGGGGTCAGCCCCAGCATTTT.

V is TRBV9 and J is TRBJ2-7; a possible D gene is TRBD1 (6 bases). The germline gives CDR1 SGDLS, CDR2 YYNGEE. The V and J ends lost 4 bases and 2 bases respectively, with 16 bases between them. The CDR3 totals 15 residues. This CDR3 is CASSPRGDTTYEQYF. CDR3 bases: TGTGCCAGCAGCCCTAGAGGGGACACCACCTACGAGCAGTACTTC.

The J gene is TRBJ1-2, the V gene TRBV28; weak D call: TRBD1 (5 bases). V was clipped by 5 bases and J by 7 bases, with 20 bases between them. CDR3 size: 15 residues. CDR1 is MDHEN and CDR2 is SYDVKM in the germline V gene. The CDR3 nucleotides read TGTGCCAGCAGTCCGCCGAGACAGCCCGTCCGTGGCTACACCTTC. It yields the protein CASSPPRQPVRGYTF.

The CDR3 DNA is TGTGCCAGCAGCTTGGTATACAGAGACTATGGCTACACCTTC. This sequence encodes CASSLVYRDYGYTF. V is TRBV5-6 and J is TRBJ1-2, with D unclear. V was trimmed by 0 bases and J by 3 bases, leaving 9 bases between them. From germline, CDR1 is SGHDT and CDR2 YYEEEE. This CDR3 spans 14 amino acids.

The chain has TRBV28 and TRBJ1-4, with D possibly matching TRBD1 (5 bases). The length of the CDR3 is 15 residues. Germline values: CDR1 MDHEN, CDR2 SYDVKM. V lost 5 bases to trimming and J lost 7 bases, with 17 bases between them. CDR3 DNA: TGTGCCAGCAGTCTTTCAGGGAGGTACGGTGAAAAACTGTTTTTT. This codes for CASSLSGRYGEKLFF.

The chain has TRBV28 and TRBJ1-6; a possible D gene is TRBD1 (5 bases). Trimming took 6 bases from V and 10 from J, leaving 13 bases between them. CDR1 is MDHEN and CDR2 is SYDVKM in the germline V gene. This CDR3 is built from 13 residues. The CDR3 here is CASSLDGGSPLHF. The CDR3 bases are TGTGCCAGCAGCTTGGACGGGGGATCACCCCTCCACTTT.

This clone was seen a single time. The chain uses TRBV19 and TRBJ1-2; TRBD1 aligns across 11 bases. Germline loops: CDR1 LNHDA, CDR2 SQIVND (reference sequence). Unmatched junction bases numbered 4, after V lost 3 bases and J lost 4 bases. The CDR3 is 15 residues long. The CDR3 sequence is CASSIGGTGGYGYTF. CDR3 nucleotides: TGTGCCAGTAGTATCGGTGGGACAGGGGGCTATGGCTACACCTTC.

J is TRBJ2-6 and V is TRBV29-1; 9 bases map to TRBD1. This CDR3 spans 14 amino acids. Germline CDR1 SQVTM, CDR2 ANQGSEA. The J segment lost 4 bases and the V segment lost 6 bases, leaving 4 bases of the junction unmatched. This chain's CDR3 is CSVGQGKGANVLTF. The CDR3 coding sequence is TGCAGCGTAGGACAGGGGAAGGGGGCCAACGTCCTGACTTTC.

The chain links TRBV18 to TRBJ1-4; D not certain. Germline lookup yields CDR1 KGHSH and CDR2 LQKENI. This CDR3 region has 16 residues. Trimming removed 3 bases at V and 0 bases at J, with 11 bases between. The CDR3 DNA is TGTGCCAGCTCACCCCATGGGCCTACAACTAATGAAAAACTGTTTTTT. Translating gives CASSPHGPTTNEKLFF.

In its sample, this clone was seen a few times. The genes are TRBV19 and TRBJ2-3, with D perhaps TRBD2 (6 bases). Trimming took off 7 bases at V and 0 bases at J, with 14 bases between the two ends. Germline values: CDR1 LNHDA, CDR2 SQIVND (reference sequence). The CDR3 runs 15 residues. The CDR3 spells CASNSGRASTDTQYF. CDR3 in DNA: TGTGCCAGTAATAGCGGACGTGCTAGCACAGATACGCAGTATTTT.

The CDR3 spells CASSRPGTGSGGYTF. The CDR3 coding sequence is TGTGCCAGCAGCCGTCCCGGGACAGGGTCCGGTGGCTACACCTTC. The chain recombines TRBV28 with TRBJ1-2; TRBD1 agrees at 9 bases. The CDR3 consists of 15 residues. Germline V gives CDR1 MDHEN, CDR2 SYDVKM. The V segment lost 6 bases and the J segment 7 bases; nucleotides outside the gene matches: 12.

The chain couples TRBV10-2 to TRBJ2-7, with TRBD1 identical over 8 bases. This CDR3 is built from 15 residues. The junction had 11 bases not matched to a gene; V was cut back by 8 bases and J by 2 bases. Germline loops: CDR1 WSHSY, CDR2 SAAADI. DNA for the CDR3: TGCGCCAGCTACTCCCCTGACAGGGGCGCCTACGAGCAGTACTTC. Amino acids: CASYSPDRGAYEQYF.

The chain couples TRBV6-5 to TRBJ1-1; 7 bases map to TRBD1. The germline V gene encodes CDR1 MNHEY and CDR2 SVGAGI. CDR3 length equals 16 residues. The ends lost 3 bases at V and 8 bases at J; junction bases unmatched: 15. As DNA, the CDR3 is TGTGCCAGCAGTTATTTACAGGGGACGTTAGCCTTAGAAGCTTTCTTT. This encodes CASSYLQGTLALEAFF.

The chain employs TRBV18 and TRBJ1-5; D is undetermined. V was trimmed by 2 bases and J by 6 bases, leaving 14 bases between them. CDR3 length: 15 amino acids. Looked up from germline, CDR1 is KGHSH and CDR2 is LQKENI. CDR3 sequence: CASSPLEGFGQPQHF. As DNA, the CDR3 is TGTGCCAGCTCACCATTAGAGGGATTCGGTCAGCCCCAGCATTTT.

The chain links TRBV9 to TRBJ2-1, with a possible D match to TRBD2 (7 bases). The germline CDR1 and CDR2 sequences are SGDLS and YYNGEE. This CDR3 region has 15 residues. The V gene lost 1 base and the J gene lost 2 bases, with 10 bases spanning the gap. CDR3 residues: CASSVWGGPYNEQFF. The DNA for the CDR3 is TGTGCCAGCAGCGTATGGGGGGGCCCCTACAATGAGCAGTTCTTC.

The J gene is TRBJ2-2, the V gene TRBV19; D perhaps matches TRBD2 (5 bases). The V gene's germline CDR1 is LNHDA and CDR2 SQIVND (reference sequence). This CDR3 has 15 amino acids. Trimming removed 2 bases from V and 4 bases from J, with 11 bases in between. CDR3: CASSIIGGSTGELFF. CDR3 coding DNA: TGTGCCAGTAGTATAATTGGAGGTTCCACCGGGGAGCTGTTTTTT.

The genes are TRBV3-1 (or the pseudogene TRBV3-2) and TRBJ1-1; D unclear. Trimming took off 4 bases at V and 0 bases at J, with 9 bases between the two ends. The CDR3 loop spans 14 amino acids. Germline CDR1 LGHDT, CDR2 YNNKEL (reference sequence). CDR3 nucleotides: TGTGCCAGCAGCCCGCCCCGGGTGAACACTGAAGCTTTCTTT. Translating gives CASSPPRVNTEAFF.

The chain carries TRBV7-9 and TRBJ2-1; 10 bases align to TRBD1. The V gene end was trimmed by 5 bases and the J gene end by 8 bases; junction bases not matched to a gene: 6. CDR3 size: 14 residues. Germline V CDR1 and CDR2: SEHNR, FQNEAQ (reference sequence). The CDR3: CASSRDRGLDEQFF. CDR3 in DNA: TGTGCCAGCAGCCGCGACAGGGGGCTGGATGAGCAGTTCTTC. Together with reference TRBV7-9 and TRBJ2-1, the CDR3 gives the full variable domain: DTGVSQNPRHKITKRGQNVTFRCDPISEHNRLYWYRQTLGQGPEFLTYFQNEAQLEKSRLLSDRFSAERPKGSFSTLEIQRTEQGDSAMYLCASSRDRGLDEQFFGPGTRLTVL.